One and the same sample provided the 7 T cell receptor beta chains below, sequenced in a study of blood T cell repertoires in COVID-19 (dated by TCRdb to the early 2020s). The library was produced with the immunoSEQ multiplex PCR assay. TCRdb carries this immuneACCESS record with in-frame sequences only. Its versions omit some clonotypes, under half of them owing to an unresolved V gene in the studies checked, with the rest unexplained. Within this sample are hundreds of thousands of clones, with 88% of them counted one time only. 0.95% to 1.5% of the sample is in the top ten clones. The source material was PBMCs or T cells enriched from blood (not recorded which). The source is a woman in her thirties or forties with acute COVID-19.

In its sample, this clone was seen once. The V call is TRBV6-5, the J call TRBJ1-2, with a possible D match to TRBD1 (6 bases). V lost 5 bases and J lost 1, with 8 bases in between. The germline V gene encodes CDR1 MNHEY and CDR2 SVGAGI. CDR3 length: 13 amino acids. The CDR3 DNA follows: TGTGCCAGCAGTAGGGGGGGTAACTATGGCTACACCTTC. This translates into CASSRGGNYGYTF.

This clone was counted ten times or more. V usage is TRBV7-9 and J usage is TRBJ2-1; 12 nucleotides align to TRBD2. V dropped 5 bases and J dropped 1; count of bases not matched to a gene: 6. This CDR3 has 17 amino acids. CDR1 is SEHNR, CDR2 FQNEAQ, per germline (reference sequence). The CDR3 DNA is TGTGCCAGCAGCCCCCCGACTAGCGGGAGTTCCTACAATGAGCAGTTCTTC. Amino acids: CASSPPTSGSSYNEQFF.

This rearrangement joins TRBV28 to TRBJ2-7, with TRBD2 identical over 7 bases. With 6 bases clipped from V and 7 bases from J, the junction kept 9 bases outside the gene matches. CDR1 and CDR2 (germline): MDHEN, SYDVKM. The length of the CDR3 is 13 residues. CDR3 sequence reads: CASSREVPVEQYF. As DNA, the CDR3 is TGTGCCAGCAGCCGGGAGGTCCCTGTGGAGCAGTACTTC.

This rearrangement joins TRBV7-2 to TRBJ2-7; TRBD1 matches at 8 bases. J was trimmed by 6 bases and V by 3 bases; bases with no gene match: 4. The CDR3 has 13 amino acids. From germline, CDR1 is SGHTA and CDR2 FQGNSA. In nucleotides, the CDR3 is TGTGCCAGCAGCTTCAATACAGGGGGCGAGCAGTACGTC. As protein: CASSFNTGGEQYV.

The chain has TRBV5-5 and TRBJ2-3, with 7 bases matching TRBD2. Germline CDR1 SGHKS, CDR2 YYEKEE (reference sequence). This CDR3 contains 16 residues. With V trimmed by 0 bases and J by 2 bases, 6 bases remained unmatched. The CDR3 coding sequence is TGTGCCAGCAGCTTGGCTGCCAGCGGGATCACAGATACGCAGTATTTT. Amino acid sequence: CASSLAASGITDTQYF.

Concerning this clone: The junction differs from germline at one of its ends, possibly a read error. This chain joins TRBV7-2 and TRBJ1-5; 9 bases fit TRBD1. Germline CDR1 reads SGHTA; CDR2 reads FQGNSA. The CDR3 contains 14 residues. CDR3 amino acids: CASRKDRGDQLQHF. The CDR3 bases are TGTGCCAGCAGAAAAGACAGGGGGGATCAGCTCCAGCATTTT. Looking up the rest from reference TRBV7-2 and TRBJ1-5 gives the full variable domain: GAGVSQSPSNKVTEKGKDVELRCDPISGHTALYWYRQSLGQGLEFLIYFQGNSAPDKSGLPSDRFSAERTGGSVSTLTIQRTQQEDSAVYLCASRKDRGDQLQHFGDGTRLSIL.

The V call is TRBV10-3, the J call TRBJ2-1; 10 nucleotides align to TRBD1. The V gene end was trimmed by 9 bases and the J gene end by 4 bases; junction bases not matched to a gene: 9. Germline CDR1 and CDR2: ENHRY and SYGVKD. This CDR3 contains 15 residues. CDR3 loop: CAIGGTGQGYNEQFF. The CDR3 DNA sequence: TGTGCCATAGGTGGGACGGGACAGGGGTACAATGAGCAGTTCTTC.